The 2 T cell receptor beta chains below all came from one sample that was sequenced in a study of T cells in Graves' hyperthyroidism and ophthalmopathy (dated by TCRdb to about 2019). The library came from multiplex PCR. TCRdb names Illumina HiSeq 2000 as the instrument used. Amplification of TCR beta CDR3 regions was carried out from RNA transcripts. For the first round of RT-PCR on the TCR CDR3, the HTBI primer set was used together with the Qiagen OneStep RT-PCR kit. In-frame beta chains were kept once TCRdb had trimmed the public reads at Q25 with fastp and called clones with MiXCR. Every distinct CDR3 protein forms one entry, paired with its most common genes and DNA. The sample has around 260,000 distinct CDR3 sequences on record, less than 30% of them singletons. The ten largest clones add up to about 30% of the sample. Sequencing input: blood. The receptors stem from a man aged 40-49 years with Graves' hyperthyroidism that later progressed to Graves' ophthalmopathy.

The V and J genes are TRBV7-2 and TRBJ2-7, with D possibly TRBD1 on 5 matching bases. Trimming pared 1 base from V and 6 bases from J, leaving 10 bases between. The V gene's germline CDR1 is SGHTA and CDR2 FQGNSA. The CDR3 spans 13 residues. The CDR3 reads CASSLVTGAEQYF. As DNA, the CDR3 is TGTGCCAGCAGCTTAGTCACTGGGGCCGAGCAGTACTTC.

This clonotype was observed many times. This chain joins TRBV19 and TRBJ2-2, with D uncertain. Trimming took off 5 bases at V and 5 bases at J, with 12 bases between the two ends. Germline lookup yields CDR1 LNHDA and CDR2 SQIVND (reference sequence). The CDR3 consists of 14 residues. DNA of the CDR3: TGTGCCAGTAGTCCCCCCTCCCAAACCGGGGAGCTGTTTTTT. This encodes CASSPPSQTGELFF.